The T cell receptor (beta chain) described here comes from a study of T cells after yellow fever vaccination. A process of 5'RACE template switching, which added a universal primer site and UMIs, was used to make TCR cDNA. Each CDR3 protein is one row after TCRdb ran MiXCR on the 5' RACE reads. Found here are a few hundred thousand distinct CDR3 sequences, less than 9.5% of them singletons; the top ten hold around 17%. Overall study results and limits: Of the clonotypes, a small share occurred in both CD4 and CD8 compartments. Among primary-vaccination clones, most reappeared after the booster, at roughly 96% for CD4 and about 90% for CD8.

CDR3 length: 14 amino acids. V was trimmed by 1 base and J by 2 bases, leaving 8 bases between them. In germline, CDR1 is SGHRS, CDR2 YFSETQ. This clonotype was observed many times. No antigen is known for it. Sequencing was performed on PBMCs, taken more than 35 days after the first yellow fever vaccination. The chain joins TRBV5-1 to TRBJ2-3; D is perhaps TRBD1 or TRBD2 (5 bases each). The origin of this receptor is a man between 18 and 29 years old who received the YFV17D yellow fever vaccine. The CDR3 DNA sequence: TGCGCCAGCAGCTTGTTCGGGGCCACAGATACGCAGTATTTT. Protein product: CASSLFGATDTQYF. Supplemented by reference TRBV5-1 and TRBJ2-3, the full variable domain reads KAGVTQTPRYLIKTRGQQVTLSCSPISGHRSVSWYQQTPGQGLQFLFEYFSETQRNKGNFPGRFSGRQFSNSRSEMNVSTLELGDSALYLCASSLFGATDTQYFGPGTRLTVL.